These 5 T cell receptor beta chains were sequenced from one sample in a study of cytomegalovirus exposure and HLA in healthy donors. PCR involved 60 Vbeta and 13 Jbeta primers. TCRdb keeps only in-frame clones here, not all; method: immunoSEQ multiplex PCR. This table has some 120,000 clones, approximately 78% appearing once. The material sequenced was PBMCs. The receptors were sampled from a woman aged 40 to 49 in good health and CMV-seronegative.

This clone was counted only a few times. V usage is TRBV6-1 and J usage is TRBJ2-1; D might be TRBD2 (6 bases). Germline CDR1 reads MNHNS; CDR2 reads SASEGT. This CDR3 contains 15 residues. Trimming removed 7 bases at V and 1 base at J, with 14 bases between. The CDR3 loop is CASTEREPSYNEQFF. CDR3 in DNA: TGTGCCAGCACCGAACGGGAGCCATCCTACAATGAGCAGTTCTTC.

The chain couples TRBV7-2 to TRBJ2-3, with 11 positions matching TRBD2. CDR3 length: 17 amino acids. Germline-derived CDR1 and CDR2 are SGHTA and FQGNSA. The junction had 4 bases not matched to a gene; V was cut back by 0 bases and J by 2 bases. The CDR3 protein is CASSLAGGLADTDTQYF. As DNA, the CDR3 is TGTGCCAGCAGCTTAGCGGGGGGACTAGCGGACACAGATACGCAGTATTTT.

On this clone itself: Germline and junction disagree at one end, which may indicate a read error. The chain joins TRBV28 to TRBJ2-7; D possibly corresponds to TRBD2 (6 bases). This CDR3 is built from 13 residues. Germline CDR1 MDHEN, CDR2 SYDVKM. CDR3 in amino acids: CASSLEEGGKWCF. DNA of the CDR3: TGTGCCAGCAGTTTAGAGGAGGGCGGAAAATGGTGCTTC.

This chain connects TRBV5-5 to TRBJ2-5; D not certain. Per germline, CDR1 SGHKS and CDR2 YYEKEE (reference sequence). The CDR3 extends over 13 amino acids. The ends were cut back, 2 bases at V and 3 bases at J, with 8 bases in the middle. The CDR3 bases are TGTGCCAGCAGCTTCCCGGGTAAAGAGACCCAGTACTTC. Translation gives CASSFPGKETQYF. Full variable domain (missing parts from reference TRBV5-5 and TRBJ2-5): DAGVTQSPTHLIKTRGQQVTLRCSPISGHKSVSWYQQVLGQGPQFIFQYYEKEERGRGNFPDRFSARQFPNYSSELNVNALLLGDSALYLCASSFPGKETQYFGPGTRLLVL.

V usage is TRBV10-3 and J usage is TRBJ2-7, with 8 bases that match TRBD1. This CDR3 has 13 amino acids. V was pared by 6 bases and J by 2 bases, with 3 bases of the junction left unmatched. Per germline, CDR1 ENHRY and CDR2 SYGVKD. The CDR3: CAIRGDRTYEQYF. The DNA for the CDR3 is TGTGCCATCAGGGGGGACAGGACCTACGAGCAGTACTTC.